The following is a T cell receptor (beta chain) sequence with its context. The data are from a study of T cell changes during pregnancy in multiple sclerosis. Profiled with immunoSEQ multiplex PCR; TCRdb holds only in-frame clones, not every one. The sample has around 36,000 clones, 75% to 95% seen once. Germline loops: CDR1 MGHRA, CDR2 YSYEKL. The CDR3 spans 16 residues. Losses at the gene ends were 3 bases for V and 2 bases for J; bases not matched to a gene: 5. The chain links TRBV4-1 to TRBJ1-4; TRBD1 aligns across 8 bases. The starting material was CD4+ T cells from peripheral blood mononuclear cells, obtained in the third trimester of pregnancy. The receptor was isolated from a female donor with multiple sclerosis, enrolled in a pregnancy study. The CDR3 DNA reads TGCGCCAGCAGCCAGTTTACAGGGGGGACTAATGAAAAACTGTTTTTT. It encodes CASSQFTGGTNEKLFF.